Following are 5 T cell receptor beta chains from one sample sequenced in a study of blood T cell repertoires in COVID-19. Sequencing was performed with immunoSEQ multiplex PCR; in TCRdb, only in-frame clones are kept and a portion is missing. The sample records about 270,000 clones, under 95% being singletons. The sequenced sample was PBMCs or T cells enriched from blood (not recorded which). The receptors come from a man between 35 and 55 years old who had been exposed to COVID-19.

A few counts support this clone. The gene calls are TRBV11-3 and TRBJ2-7, with 13 positions matching TRBD2. CDR1 and CDR2 from the germline V gene are SGHNT and YENEEA. J was trimmed by 9 bases and V by 0 bases; bases with no gene match: 2. The CDR3 consists of 14 residues. DNA of the CDR3: TGTGCCAGCAGCTTAGAGACTAGCGGGAGGCGGCAGTACTTC. It is translated as CASSLETSGRRQYF.

J is TRBJ1-1 and V is TRBV12-5, with 7 bases that match TRBD1. V shed 1 base and J 5 bases; nucleotides not matched to a gene: 1. CDR1 and CDR2 (germline): LGHNT, FRNRAP. The CDR3 loop spans 13 amino acids. This chain's CDR3 is CASGLAGGTEAFF. The CDR3 DNA follows: TGTGCTAGTGGTTTGGCAGGGGGGACTGAAGCTTTCTTT.

V is TRBV5-6 and J is TRBJ2-7, with 9 bases identical to TRBD1. The V segment lost 2 bases and the J segment 4 bases; nucleotides outside the gene matches: 7. The CDR3 spans 15 residues. Germline assignment: CDR1 SGHDT and CDR2 YYEEEE. The chain's CDR3 is CASSFEKDRGYEQYF. DNA for the CDR3: TGTGCCAGCAGCTTCGAAAAGGACAGGGGATACGAGCAGTACTTC.

The CDR3 DNA sequence: TGTGCCAGCATCGGACCTAGCGGGATCACAGATACGCAGTATTTT. Protein sequence: CASIGPSGITDTQYF. This chain joins TRBV6-5 and TRBJ2-3, with TRBD2 matching 9 bases. The CDR3 extends over 15 amino acids. V shed 7 bases and J 2 bases; nucleotides not matched to a gene: 7. The germline V gene encodes CDR1 MNHEY and CDR2 SVGAGI.

Written as DNA, the CDR3 is TGTGCCAGCTCACCAGTGACAGTATATCAACAAGAGACCCAGTACTTC. This translates into CASSPVTVYQQETQYF. The rearrangement uses TRBV18 and TRBJ2-5; TRBD1 is a possible D gene (5 bases). The CDR3 runs to 16 residues. CDR1 is KGHSH and CDR2 is LQKENI in the germline V gene. The V gene lost 2 bases and the J gene lost 2 bases, with 15 bases spanning the gap.